The entry below describes one TCR beta chain. This CDR3 contains 14 residues. Germline CDR1 is MNHNS and CDR2 is SASEGT. Generation of TCR beta cDNA was performed by 5'RACE template switching incorporating UMIs. With the 5' RACE reads reprocessed, TCRdb shows one record per CDR3 protein and no DNA. Found here are 500,000 to 700,000 distinct CDR3 sequences; the top ten clones hold approximately 3.5%. This entry comes from a study of T cells expressing NK-cell markers. About the study: Sorted CD3+CD56+NKG2C+, CD3+CD56+NKG2C- and CD3+CD56-NKG2C+ T cells supplied TCR beta repertoires. Serological testing identified most of the eight sequenced donors as HCMV-seropositive and one as seronegative.

The rearrangement links TRBV6-1 to TRBJ2-2; absent DNA, TCRdb's TRBD2 call cannot be checked. This receptor was identified in a man aged 18 to 29 in good health. Specimen: blood T cells: a sorted CD56 or NKG2C T cell subset, CD4+ or CD8+ T cells, or bulk PBMC T cells (not recorded which). This chain's CDR3 is CASSGEPISGELFF.